This T cell receptor (beta chain) emerged from a study of T-cell memory formation after mild COVID-19. A few counts support this clonotype. TCRdb re-called the 5' RACE reads with MiXCR, one entry per CDR3 protein. The sample carries about 340,000 distinct CDR3 sequences, 15% to 20% recorded once. Trimming left V 1 base short and J 2 bases short, with 12 bases between. This CDR3 has 15 amino acids. Germline CDR1 MGHRA, CDR2 YSYEKL. The chain carries TRBV4-1 and TRBJ2-7, with D perhaps matching TRBD1 (7 bases). This clonotype was obtained from a man younger than 35 who had mild COVID-19 (a few samples of this study predate the infection). Cell type and time point are not known. Sequenced sample: PBMCs or a T cell subset sorted from them (not recorded which). This CDR3 reads CASSQASGGTYEQYF. The CDR3 nucleotides are TGCGCCAGCAGCCAAGCTTCAGGGGGGACCTACGAGCAGTACTTC.